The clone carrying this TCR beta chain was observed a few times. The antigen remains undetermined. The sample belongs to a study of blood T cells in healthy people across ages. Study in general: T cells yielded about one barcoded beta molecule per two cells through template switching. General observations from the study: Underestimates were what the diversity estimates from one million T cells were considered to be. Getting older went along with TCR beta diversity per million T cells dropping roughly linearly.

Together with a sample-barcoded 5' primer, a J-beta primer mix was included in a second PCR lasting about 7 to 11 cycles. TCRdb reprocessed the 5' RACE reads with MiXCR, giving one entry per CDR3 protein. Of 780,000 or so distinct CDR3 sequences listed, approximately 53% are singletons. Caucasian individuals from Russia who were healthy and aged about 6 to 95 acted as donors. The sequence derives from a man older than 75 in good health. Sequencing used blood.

The chain's CDR3 is CASSQQFSSGANVLTF. CDR3 bases: TGTGCCAGCAGTCAACAATTCTCCTCTGGGGCCAACGTCCTGACTTTC. This chain links TRBV6-6 with TRBJ2-6; no clear D gene. V lost 5 bases and J 0 bases, leaving 11 bases between the germline ends. This CDR3 has 16 residues. CDR1 is MNHNY, CDR2 SVGAGI, per germline (reference sequence).